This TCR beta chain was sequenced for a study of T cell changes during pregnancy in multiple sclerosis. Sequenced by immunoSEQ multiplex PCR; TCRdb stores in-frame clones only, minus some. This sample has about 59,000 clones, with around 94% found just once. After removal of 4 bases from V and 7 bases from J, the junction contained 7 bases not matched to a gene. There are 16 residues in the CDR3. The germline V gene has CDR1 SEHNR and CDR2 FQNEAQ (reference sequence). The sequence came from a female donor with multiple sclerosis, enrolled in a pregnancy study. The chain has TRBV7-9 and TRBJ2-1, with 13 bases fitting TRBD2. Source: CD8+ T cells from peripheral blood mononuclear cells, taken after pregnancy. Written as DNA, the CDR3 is TGTGCCAGCAGCTCATCGACTAGCGGGAGGTGGAATGAGCAGTTCTTC. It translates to CASSSSTSGRWNEQFF. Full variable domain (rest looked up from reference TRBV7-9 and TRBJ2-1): DTGVSQNPRHKITKRGQNVTFRCDPISEHNRLYWYRQTLGQGPEFLTYFQNEAQLEKSRLLSDRFSAERPKGSFSTLEIQRTEQGDSAMYLCASSSSTSGRWNEQFFGPGTRLTVL.